These 24 T cell receptor beta chains originate from one sample sequenced in a study of cytomegalovirus exposure and HLA in healthy donors. It was with 60 Vbeta and 13 Jbeta primers that the PCR ran. The data were produced by immunoSEQ multiplex PCR, yet TCRdb's version contains in-frame clones alone and is incomplete. The profile shows approximately 190,000 clones, around 84% of them singletons. Sequenced input: PBMCs. The receptors originated from a man in his forties in good health and CMV-seropositive.

This clone was observed a few times. The chain employs TRBV10-3 and TRBJ1-1, with TRBD1 as a possible D gene (6 bases). Trimming removed 10 bases from V and 3 bases from J, with 15 bases in between. CDR1 and CDR2 (germline): ENHRY, SYGVKD. The length of the CDR3 is 13 residues. The CDR3 DNA is TGTGCCACAGTTGGGGCAGGGGACACTGAAGCTTTCTTT. Translating gives CATVGAGDTEAFF.

The V call is TRBV29-1, the J call TRBJ1-5, with 9 nucleotides matching TRBD1. The CDR3 totals 14 residues. Looked up from germline, CDR1 is SQVTM and CDR2 is ANQGSEA. With V trimmed by 6 bases and J by 3 bases, 6 bases remained unmatched. CDR3 bases: TGCAGCGTGAAGACAGGGGGTGTCAATCAGCCCCAGCATTTT. Translated: CSVKTGGVNQPQHF.

V is TRBV28 and J is TRBJ2-3; D ambiguous. This CDR3 spans 14 amino acids. Germline CDR1 and CDR2: MDHEN and SYDVKM. Trimming removed 8 bases from V and 6 bases from J, with 18 bases in between. The CDR3 is CASCGGPLKDTQYF. CDR3 in DNA: TGTGCCAGCTGTGGCGGCCCGCTTAAGGATACGCAGTATTTT.

V and J are TRBV7-9 and TRBJ2-5, with TRBD2 matching 9 bases. CDR1 and CDR2 from the germline V gene are SEHNR and FQNEAQ (reference sequence). This CDR3 has 17 amino acids. V was pared by 7 bases and J by 1 base, with 13 bases of the junction left unmatched. The CDR3 DNA sequence: TGTGCCAGCACCCCCCGGCGGGAGGGCCCTCGCCAAGAGACCCAGTACTTC. Protein sequence: CASTPRREGPRQETQYF.

The chain carries TRBV9 and TRBJ2-1, with 12 nucleotides matching TRBD2. Unmatched junction bases numbered 4, after V lost 2 bases and J lost 4 bases. This CDR3 has 16 amino acids. Per germline, CDR1 SGDLS and CDR2 YYNGEE. The CDR3 region is CASSVLTSGGYNEQFF. As DNA, the CDR3 is TGTGCCAGCAGCGTCCTGACTAGCGGGGGATACAATGAGCAGTTCTTC.

In this sample, this clone turned up once. The V gene is TRBV10-3, the J gene TRBJ2-5, with TRBD1 matching 8 bases. The J segment lost 2 bases and the V segment lost 6 bases, leaving 8 bases of the junction unmatched. CDR1 is ENHRY and CDR2 is SYGVKD in the germline V gene. The CDR3 runs 15 residues. The CDR3 loop reads CAISPTGQVQETQYF. CDR3 bases: TGTGCCATCAGCCCGACGGGACAGGTTCAAGAGACCCAGTACTTC.

The chain has TRBV5-1 and TRBJ2-3; the match to TRBD1 covers 10 bases. V lost 3 bases, J lost 9 bases, and 4 bases stayed unmatched. The length of the CDR3 is 13 residues. Germline V CDR1 and CDR2: SGHRS, YFSETQ. The CDR3 here is CASSSGQGLTQYF. For the CDR3, the DNA is TGCGCCAGCAGCTCGGGACAGGGGTTAACGCAGTATTTT.

V gene TRBV5-1 combines with J gene TRBJ2-7, with 7 bases matching TRBD1. The germline V gene encodes CDR1 SGHRS and CDR2 YFSETQ. This CDR3 region has 14 residues. The V segment lost 4 bases and the J segment 0 bases; nucleotides outside the gene matches: 4. CDR3 sequence: CASSLWDSSYEQYF. The CDR3 nucleotides are TGCGCCAGCAGCCTGTGGGACAGCTCCTACGAGCAGTACTTC.

The chain recombines TRBV11-1 with TRBJ1-1; TRBD1 matches 7 bases. CDR1 is SGHAT and CDR2 is FQDESV in the germline V gene (reference sequence). This CDR3 is 12 amino acids long. The ends lost 5 bases at V and 6 bases at J; junction bases unmatched: 3. The CDR3 sequence is CASSLQGPEAFF. The DNA of the CDR3 is TGTGCCAGCAGCCTACAGGGGCCTGAAGCTTTCTTT.

This clone has just one count. This rearrangement joins TRBV2 to TRBJ2-5; 10 nucleotides align to TRBD2. Trimming cost V 6 bases and J 5 bases; bases outside gene matches: 9. This CDR3 is 15 amino acids long. Germline V gives CDR1 SNHLY, CDR2 FYNNEI. CDR3 amino acids: CASRASGGRGETQYF. DNA of the CDR3: TGTGCCAGCAGGGCTAGCGGGGGCCGGGGTGAGACCCAGTACTTC.

The chain uses TRBV7-7 and TRBJ2-1; no reliable D call. CDR3 length equals 13 residues. Per the germline V gene, CDR1 is SSHAT and CDR2 is FNYEAQ (reference sequence). V lost 3 bases to trimming and J lost 9 bases, with 12 bases between them. The CDR3 spells CASSFNGGAEQFF. The CDR3 DNA follows: TGTGCCAGCAGCTTCAATGGTGGAGCTGAGCAGTTCTTC.

This clone was observed a few times. The chain combines TRBV2 with TRBJ2-5, with D possibly being TRBD2 (5 bases). The CDR3 has 14 residues. Trimming left V 1 base short and J 5 bases short, with 11 bases between. Germline lookup yields CDR1 SNHLY and CDR2 FYNNEI. CDR3 region: CASSEGVARETQYF. The CDR3 bases are TGTGCCAGCAGTGAAGGCGTAGCGAGGGAGACCCAGTACTTC.

The chain uses TRBV5-1 and TRBJ2-1, with unresolved D. V was trimmed by 1 base and J by 0 bases, leaving 11 bases between them. Germline lookup yields CDR1 SGHRS and CDR2 YFSETQ. The CDR3 sequence is 16 residues long. The CDR3 sequence is CASSLSEASSYNEQFF. CDR3 DNA: TGCGCCAGCAGCTTGTCCGAGGCCAGCTCCTACAATGAGCAGTTCTTC.

The chain links TRBV21-1 to TRBJ1-4. TRBV21-1 is recorded as a pseudogene. This CDR3 is 12 amino acids long. The CDR3 DNA is TGTGCCAGCAGCATTGAGGACGGGAGTCTGTTTTTT. This encodes CASSIEDGSLFF.

The rearrangement uses TRBV10-1 and TRBJ1-1; D perhaps matches TRBD1 (6 bases). Trimming shortened V by 11 bases and J by 0 bases, and 13 bases separated the two germline ends. In germline, CDR1 is WNHNN, CDR2 SYGVQD (reference sequence). This CDR3 region has 13 residues. This CDR3 is CASTGDMNTEAFF. CDR3 DNA: TGCGCCTCCACCGGGGACATGAACACTGAAGCTTTCTTT.

The V and J genes are TRBV2 and TRBJ1-2; no firm D call. Trimming cost V 2 bases and J 6 bases, with 13 bases left between them. Germline V gene lookup returns CDR1 SNHLY and CDR2 FYNNEI. The CDR3 extends over 14 amino acids. CDR3 loop: CASSEIEGGHGYTF. CDR3 sequence (DNA): TGTGCCAGCAGTGAAATTGAGGGCGGACATGGCTACACCTTC.

The gene calls are TRBV6-5 and TRBJ2-1; TRBD2 aligns across 7 bases. Unmatched junction bases numbered 6, after V lost 5 bases and J lost 2 bases. Germline CDR1 reads MNHEY; CDR2 reads SVGAGI. The CDR3 has 15 residues. The chain's CDR3 is CASSTGLLTYNEQFF. CDR3 nucleotides: TGTGCCAGCAGTACGGGACTACTAACCTACAATGAGCAGTTCTTC.

The gene calls are TRBV28 and TRBJ2-1; 10 bases are shared with TRBD1. This CDR3 spans 15 amino acids. With 6 bases clipped from V and 4 bases from J, the junction kept 6 bases outside the gene matches. CDR1 MDHEN and CDR2 SYDVKM come from the germline V gene. The CDR3 DNA reads as TGTGCCAGCAGATCGGGACAGGGGCCTTACAATGAGCAGTTCTTC. Amino acid sequence: CASRSGQGPYNEQFF.

This clone was observed a single time. The chain has TRBV27 and TRBJ1-1; perhaps TRBD1 as D (5 bases). The CDR3 has 15 amino acids. The germline V gene encodes CDR1 MNHEY and CDR2 SMNVEV (reference sequence). V was clipped by 0 bases and J by 5 bases, with 13 bases between them. The DNA of the CDR3 is TGTGCCAGCAGTTTATCGGGGGGTGTCCCAACTGAAGCTTTCTTT. Its translation is CASSLSGGVPTEAFF.

The chain recombines TRBV27 with TRBJ2-3, with a weak D call TRBD2 (5 bases). This CDR3 has 15 residues. Trimming shortened V by 2 bases and J by 5 bases, and 14 bases separated the two germline ends. Germline CDR1 is MNHEY and CDR2 is SMNVEV (reference sequence). The CDR3 bases are TGTGCCAGCAGTTTAGTGAGAGGGAGAGGAGATACGCAGTATTTT. This sequence encodes CASSLVRGRGDTQYF.

The chain has TRBV14 and TRBJ2-1; no reliable D call. The CDR3 consists of 13 residues. CDR1 and CDR2 from the germline V gene are SGHDN and FVKESK. The V and J ends lost 1 base and 4 bases respectively, with 5 bases between them. CDR3 amino acids: CASSQAQYNEQFF. The CDR3 DNA reads TGTGCCAGCAGCCAAGCACAGTACAATGAGCAGTTCTTC.

This clone appeared a few times. The same CDR3 is also encoded by other DNA sequences in this sample. The chain combines TRBV19 with TRBJ1-2; D is uncertain. Per germline, CDR1 LNHDA and CDR2 SQIVND (reference sequence). CDR3 length equals 14 residues. V was shortened by 10 bases and J by 3 bases, with 18 bases between the two germline ends. The CDR3 reads CATQRRRLDYGYTF. CDR3 bases: TGTGCCACACAAAGGCGGAGGCTGGACTATGGCTACACCTTC.

V gene TRBV6-1 combines with J gene TRBJ2-7; D is ambiguous. This CDR3 is 13 amino acids long. Germline V gene data show CDR1 as MNHNS and CDR2 as SASEGT. V gave up 1 base and J gave up 3 bases, with 7 bases separating them. The CDR3 nucleotides read TGTGCCAGCAGTGAAGGTCCCCTCTACGAGCAGTACTTC. Protein sequence: CASSEGPLYEQYF.

A word on this clone: One end of the junction does not line up with germline, which may come from a read error. The sample has other DNA sequences that encode this CDR3 too. The rearrangement uses TRBV2 and TRBJ2-3, with a weak D call TRBD2 (6 bases). The CDR3 has 13 residues. Germline V CDR1 and CDR2: SNHLY, FYNNEI. As DNA, the CDR3 is TGTGCCAGCAGCGAAGAAGGAGGGGATACGCAGTATTTT. The encoded protein is CASSEEGGDTQYF.